This T cell receptor beta chain is drawn from a study of blood T cell repertoires in COVID-19 (dated by TCRdb to 2018 to 2021). Regarding the research as a whole: Samples covering the acute and convalescent phases of COVID-19 were provided by collaborators in the United States, Italy and Spain. The prospective study material was composed of cDNA or gDNA derived from T cells, B-cell-depleted T cells, or PBMCs. The dataset comprised deeply sampled blood TCRbeta repertoires from subjects exposed to, actively infected with, or recovered from COVID-19. Sample metadata almost always included a de-identified subject ID, COVID-19 status, age in years and sex. HLA class I and class II types, where available, came from metadata supplied by the sample provider rather than from assay-based typing. The repertoires were released in a freely available public database meant as a resource for research on the immune response to SARS-CoV-2. The samples were drawn from the first 160 participants of the ongoing ImmuneRACE study and from 950 to 1,500 subjects provided by 6 global collaborators.

Each collaborating institution followed its own protocols to collect whole blood in K2EDTA tubes. For TCRbeta analysis, collaborators shipped samples as frozen whole blood, isolated PBMCs, or DNA extracted from either of those sample types. The germline V gene supplies CDR1 SGHDT and CDR2 YYEEEE. V is cut back by 3 bases and J by 5 bases, with 2 bases in the junction unmatched. The CDR3 runs 13 amino acids, cysteine and phenylalanine included. Only the CDR3 DNA is retained, 39 bases long and in frame from the first base. Points the paper makes about the study in general: The quantity of clinical and demographic metadata differed by source and by participant and was supplied without curation.

This clone was found a few times. Its antigen target is currently unknown. Base qualities are missing; no much larger clone stands one base away. TCRbeta CDR3 regions were amplified from genomic DNA by means of the immunoSEQ Assay, a bias-controlled multiplex PCR. From the authors' description of their analysis: The number of nucleated cells in each sample was estimated from the amplification of reference gene primers within the assay. Sequence reads were collapsed and filtered to measure the absolute abundance of every unique TCRbeta CDR3 rearrangement. For each sample, productive Simpson clonality was calculated as the square root of Simpson's diversity index across productive rearrangements. TCRdb obtained this table from immuneACCESS and retained in-frame rearrangements with V and J assigned. These tables miss some clones; where compared with another copy, unresolved V genes account for less than half of the shortfall, and the remainder is unexplained. V and J calls and clone size follow that table, whereas D and trimming were derived from the DNA. The sample profile shows 250,000 or so clones; about 88% of them were found once. Clones ranked in the top ten supply roughly 1.8% of the sample.

Sequenced sample: peripheral blood. This sequence originates from a man aged 25-45 years with active or convalescent COVID-19. The rearrangement combines TRBV5-6 with TRBJ2-1; 7 bases in the junction line up with TRBD1. The sequence in DNA is TGTGCCAGCAGCTGGGACAGCCACAATGAGCAGTTCTTC. It codes for CASSWDSHNEQFF.